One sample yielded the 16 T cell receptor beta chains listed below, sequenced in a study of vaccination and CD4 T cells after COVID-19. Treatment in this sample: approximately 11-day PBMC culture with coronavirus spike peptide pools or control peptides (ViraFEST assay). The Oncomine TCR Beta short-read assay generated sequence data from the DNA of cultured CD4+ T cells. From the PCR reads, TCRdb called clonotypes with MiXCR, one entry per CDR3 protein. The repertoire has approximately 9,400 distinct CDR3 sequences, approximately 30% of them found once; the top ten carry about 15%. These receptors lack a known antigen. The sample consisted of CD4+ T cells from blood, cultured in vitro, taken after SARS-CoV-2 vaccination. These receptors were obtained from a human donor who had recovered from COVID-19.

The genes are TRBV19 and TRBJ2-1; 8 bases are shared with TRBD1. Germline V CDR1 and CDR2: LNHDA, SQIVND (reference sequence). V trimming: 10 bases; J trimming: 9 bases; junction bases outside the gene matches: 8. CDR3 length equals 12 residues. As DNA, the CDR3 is TGTGCCACCATCGACAGGGGAGGTGAGCAGTTCTTC. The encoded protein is CATIDRGGEQFF.

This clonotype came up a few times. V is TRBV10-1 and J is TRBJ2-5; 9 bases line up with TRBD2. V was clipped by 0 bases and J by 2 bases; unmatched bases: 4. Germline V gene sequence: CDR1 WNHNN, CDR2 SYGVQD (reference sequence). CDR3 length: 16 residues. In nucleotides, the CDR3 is TGCGCCAGCAGTGAGTCGATGAGCGGGGGGCAAGAGACCCAGTACTTC. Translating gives CASSESMSGGQETQYF.

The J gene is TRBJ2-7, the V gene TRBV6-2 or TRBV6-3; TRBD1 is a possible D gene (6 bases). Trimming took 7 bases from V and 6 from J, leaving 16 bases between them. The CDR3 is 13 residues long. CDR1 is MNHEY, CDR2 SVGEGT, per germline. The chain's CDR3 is CASTEQGPLEQYF. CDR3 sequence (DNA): TGTGCCAGCACTGAACAGGGTCCTCTCGAGCAGTACTTC.

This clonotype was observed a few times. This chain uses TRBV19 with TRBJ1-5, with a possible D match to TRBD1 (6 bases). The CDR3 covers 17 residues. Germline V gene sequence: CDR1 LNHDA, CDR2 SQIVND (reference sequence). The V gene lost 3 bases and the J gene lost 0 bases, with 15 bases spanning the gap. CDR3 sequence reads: CASSIIWSGVSNQPQHF. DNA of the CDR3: TGTGCCAGTAGTATTATATGGTCAGGGGTTAGCAATCAGCCCCAGCATTTT.

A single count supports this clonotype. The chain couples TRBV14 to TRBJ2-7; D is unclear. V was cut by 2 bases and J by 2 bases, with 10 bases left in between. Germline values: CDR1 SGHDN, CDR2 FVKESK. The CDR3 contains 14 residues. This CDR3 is CASSQWTNPYEQYF. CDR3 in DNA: TGTGCCAGCAGCCAATGGACCAACCCCTACGAGCAGTACTTC. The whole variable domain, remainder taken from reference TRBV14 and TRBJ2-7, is EAGVTQFPSHSVIEKGQTVTLRCDPISGHDNLYWYRRVMGKEIKFLLHFVKESKQDESGMPNNRFLAERTGGTYSTLKVQPAELEDSGVYFCASSQWTNPYEQYFGPGTRLTVT.

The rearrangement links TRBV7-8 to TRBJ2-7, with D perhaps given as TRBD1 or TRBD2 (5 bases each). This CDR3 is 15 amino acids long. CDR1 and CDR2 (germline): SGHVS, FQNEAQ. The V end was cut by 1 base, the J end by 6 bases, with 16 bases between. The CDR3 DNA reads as TGTGCCAGCAGCTTAGAGTGGGCTGGGGGATCCGAGCAGTACTTC. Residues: CASSLEWAGGSEQYF.

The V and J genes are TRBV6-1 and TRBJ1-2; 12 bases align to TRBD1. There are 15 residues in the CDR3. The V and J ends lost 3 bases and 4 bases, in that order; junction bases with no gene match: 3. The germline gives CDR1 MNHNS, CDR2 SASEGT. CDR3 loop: CASSEGTGGFYGYTF. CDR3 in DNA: TGTGCCAGCAGTGAGGGGACAGGGGGCTTCTATGGCTACACCTTC.

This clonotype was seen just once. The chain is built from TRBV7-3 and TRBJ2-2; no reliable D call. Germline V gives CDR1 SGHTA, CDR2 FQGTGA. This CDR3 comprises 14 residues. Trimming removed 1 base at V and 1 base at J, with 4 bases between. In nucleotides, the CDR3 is TGTGCCAGCAGCTTAAACCAGAACACCGGGGAGCTGTTTTTT. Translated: CASSLNQNTGELFF.

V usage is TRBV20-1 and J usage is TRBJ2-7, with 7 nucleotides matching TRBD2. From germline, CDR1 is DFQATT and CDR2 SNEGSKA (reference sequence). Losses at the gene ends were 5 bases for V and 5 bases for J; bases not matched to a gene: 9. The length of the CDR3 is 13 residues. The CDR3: CSALGGNGDEQYF. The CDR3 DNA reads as TGCAGTGCTCTGGGAGGGAACGGGGACGAGCAGTACTTC.

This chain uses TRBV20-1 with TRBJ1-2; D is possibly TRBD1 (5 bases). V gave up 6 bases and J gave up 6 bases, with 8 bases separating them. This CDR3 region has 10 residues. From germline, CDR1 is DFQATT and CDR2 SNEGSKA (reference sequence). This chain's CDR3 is CSAGRNGYTF. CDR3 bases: TGCAGTGCGGGACGAAATGGCTACACCTTC.

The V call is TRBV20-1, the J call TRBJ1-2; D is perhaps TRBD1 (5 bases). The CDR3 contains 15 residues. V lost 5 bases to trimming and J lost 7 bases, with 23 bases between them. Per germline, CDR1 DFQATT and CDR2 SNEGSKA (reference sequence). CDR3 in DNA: TGCAGTGCTCTAACCGGGACCCAAGAGAGAGGTGGCTACACCTTC. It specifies CSALTGTQERGGYTF.

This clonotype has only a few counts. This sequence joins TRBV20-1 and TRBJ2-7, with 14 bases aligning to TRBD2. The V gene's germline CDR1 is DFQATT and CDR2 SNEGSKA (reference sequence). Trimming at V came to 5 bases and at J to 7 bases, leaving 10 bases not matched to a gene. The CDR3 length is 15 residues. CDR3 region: CSAGRLAGGPNEQYF. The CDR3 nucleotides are TGCAGTGCTGGCCGACTAGCGGGAGGGCCTAATGAGCAGTACTTC.

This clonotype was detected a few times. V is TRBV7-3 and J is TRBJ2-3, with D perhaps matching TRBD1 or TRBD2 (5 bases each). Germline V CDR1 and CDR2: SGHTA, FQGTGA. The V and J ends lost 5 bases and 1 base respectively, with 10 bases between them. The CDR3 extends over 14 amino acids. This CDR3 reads CASSPGTGTDTQYF. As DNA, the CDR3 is TGTGCCAGCAGCCCCGGGACGGGCACAGATACGCAGTATTTT.

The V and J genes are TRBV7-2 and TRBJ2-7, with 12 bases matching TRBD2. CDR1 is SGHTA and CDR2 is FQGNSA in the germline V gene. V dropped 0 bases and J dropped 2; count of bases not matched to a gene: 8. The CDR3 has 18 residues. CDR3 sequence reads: CASSLALLASGGAYEQYF. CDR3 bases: TGTGCCAGCAGCTTAGCGCTATTGGCTAGCGGGGGGGCCTACGAGCAGTACTTC. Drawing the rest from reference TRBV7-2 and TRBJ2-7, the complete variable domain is GAGVSQSPSNKVTEKGKDVELRCDPISGHTALYWYRQSLGQGLEFLIYFQGNSAPDKSGLPSDRFSAERTGGSVSTLTIQRTQQEDSAVYLCASSLALLASGGAYEQYFGPGTRLTVT.

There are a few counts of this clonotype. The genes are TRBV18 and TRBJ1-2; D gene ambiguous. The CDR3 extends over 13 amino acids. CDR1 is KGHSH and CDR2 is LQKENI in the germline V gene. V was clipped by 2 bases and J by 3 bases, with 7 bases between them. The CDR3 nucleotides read TGTGCCAGCTCACCAGGTCCTTACTATGGCTACACCTTC. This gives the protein CASSPGPYYGYTF.

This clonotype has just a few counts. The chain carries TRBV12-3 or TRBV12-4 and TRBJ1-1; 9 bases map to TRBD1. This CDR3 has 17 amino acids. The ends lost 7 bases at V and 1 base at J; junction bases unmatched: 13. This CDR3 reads CASTHTDRGWQNTEAFF. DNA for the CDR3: TGTGCCAGCACTCACACGGACAGGGGATGGCAGAACACTGAAGCTTTCTTT.